Listed here is a single TCR beta chain. Its specificity is not known. The data were obtained in a study of cytomegalovirus exposure and HLA in healthy donors. Study-level background: In a previous analysis, nearly 120 million unique TCR beta sequences were found from approximately 180 million T cells. Falling in the Caucasian-associated ancestry cluster were roughly 86% of about 400 genotyped donors.

The CDR3 spans 16 residues. V was cut by 11 bases and J by 7 bases, with 27 bases left in between. Germline CDR1 is MDHEN and CDR2 is SYDVKM. General study findings and limits: The CMV antigen specificity of three CMV-associated chains was confirmed through in vitro analysis. It was likely that a cluster of highly shared sequence variants was a sequencing artifact.

With 60 Vbeta and 13 Jbeta primers, the PCR was carried out. The table came from immunoSEQ multiplex PCR; TCRdb's copy has only in-frame clones and leaves some out. The sample totals some 47,000 clones. The sequenced sample was PBMCs. The V and J genes are TRBV28 and TRBJ2-1; a possible D gene is TRBD1 (7 bases). The sequence came from a woman in her forties in good health and CMV-seronegative. CDR3 nucleotides: TGTGCCTGGGGGACAGTTCGGCTGGGACGGGGGAATGAGCAGTTCTTC. As protein: CAWGTVRLGRGNEQFF.